Reported below is one TCR beta chain. Its target antigen remains unknown. No clone much larger than this one lies a single base away; base qualities are absent. This entry belongs to a study of spatial heterogeneity in lung cancer (dated by TCRdb to the late 2010s). Concerning the study at large: More beta-chain than alpha-chain transcripts were consistently detected, likely reflecting higher beta-chain transcript abundance. In the raw uncorrected reads, each unique combination of TCR and UMI appeared on average more than ten times. In non-small cell lung cancer, the study made a quantitative comparison of TCR alpha and beta repertoires among multiple tumor regions, matched nontumor lung and blood. At surgery, both alpha and beta chains were TCR-sequenced in approximately 210 tumor regions, 63 to 65 matched nontumor lung samples and 56 PBMC samples. TCR repertoire features were related to nonsynonymous mutation counts determined by whole-exome sequencing of tumor tissue.

The sample's time point, from its label and the paper: sample taken at primary tumor resection. Samples were obtained from 72 patients with early-stage, untreated non-small cell lung cancer from the lung TRACERx cohort. Without any cell sorting, TCR sequencing was performed on whole RNA extracted either from tumor and nontumor lung tissue or from cryopreserved PBMC samples. Patients were selected for TCR sequencing only if sufficient RNA was available from at least two tumor regions. The protocol used for the library was 5' RACE. Sequencing was performed on a NextSeq 500. In the TCR library protocol, a unique molecular identifier was attached to each TCR cDNA molecule so that PCR and sequencing errors could be corrected. Turning to the authors' computational methods: TCR identification, UMI-based error correction and CDR3 extraction were all carried out with Decombinator tools. Expanded TCRs were defined as those above a frequency of 2 per 1,000, corresponding to the top 1% of the tumor frequency distribution. Renyi diversity was computed with the R vegan package after each repertoire had been subsampled 100 times to 5,000 TCRs. To build CDR3 similarity networks, amino acid triplet string-kernel similarity was used, and CDR3s were connected when their pairwise similarity was above 0.82. Using fastp at Q25 and MiXCR, TCRdb reprocessed the public reads and kept productive beta chains. Rows matching on CDR3 protein sequence are summarized as one entry with the most common DNA and genes. Here the V and J calls rest on TCRdb's processing, not on the authors' analysis. The sample includes about 38,000 distinct CDR3 sequences, with about 5.2% observed a single time. The top ten constitute roughly 27% of the sample.

Overall results and qualifications from the work: Additional single-cell paired TCR alpha and beta sequencing was considered necessary to confirm, at a functional level, the hypothesis that regional TCRs recognize regional mutations. Ubiquitous expanded tumor TCRs were detected in blood more often at tumor resection than at routine follow-up.

Its CDR3 holds 15 amino acids, cysteine through phenylalanine. Only the CDR3 region is kept as DNA, spanning 45 bases read in frame from base 1. Germline trimming: 8 bases from V, 4 bases from J; junction bases outside gene matches: 11. Reading the germline V gene (reference sequence) gives CDR1 DFQATT and CDR2 SNEGSKA. The V gene is TRBV20-1 and the J gene is TRBJ2-3; 11 central bases correspond to TRBD2. The material sequenced was PBMCs, taken at surgery. This sequence was found in a female donor with early-stage non-small cell lung cancer. The bases read TGCAGTTGCGCAGGCCTAGCGGGGGGCCCAGATACGCAGTATTTT. Its coded protein is CSCAGLAGGPDTQYF.